The rows below give T cell receptor beta chains drawn from one sample of a study of cytomegalovirus exposure and HLA in healthy donors. TCRdb's table, derived via immunoSEQ multiplex PCR, lists solely in-frame clones and lacks some. Of about 71,000 clones in the sample, 70% are singletons; the top ten hold about 8.9%. Sequenced input: PBMCs. The origin of the receptors is a woman aged 50 to 60 in good health and CMV-seropositive. CDR3s include the opening cysteine and the closing phenylalanine or tryptophan. The D gene is left open where the match is weak. Only part of the rows carry a size: once, few, many, or a class if the clone is expanded.

d_call: .; clone_size: .; j_call: TRBJ2-3; v_call: TRBV5-6; cdr3_nt: TGTGCCAGCAGCAGGTCAGAGGCTGATACGCAGTATTTT; cdr3_aa: CASSRSEADTQYF
d_call: .; clone_size: few; j_call: TRBJ2-3; v_call: TRBV6-1; cdr3_nt: TGTGCCAGCACAGTCCCCACAGATACGCAGTATTTT; cdr3_aa: CASTVPTDTQYF
d_call: .; clone_size: many; j_call: TRBJ2-5; v_call: TRBV19; cdr3_nt: TGTGCCAGTAGTATACAGGGTGGTCAAGAGACCCAGTACTTC; cdr3_aa: CASSIQGGQETQYF
d_call: .; clone_size: .; j_call: TRBJ1-2; v_call: TRBV6-5; cdr3_nt: TGTGCCAGCAGGAATGACTACTATGGCTACACCTTC; cdr3_aa: CASRNDYYGYTF
d_call: .; clone_size: .; j_call: TRBJ2-3; v_call: TRBV7-6; cdr3_nt: TGTGCCAGCAGCTTAGGGGGCGGGGTCATCACAGATACGCAGTATTTT; cdr3_aa: CASSLGGGVITDTQYF
d_call: TRBD1; clone_size: .; j_call: TRBJ1-1; v_call: TRBV4-3; cdr3_nt: TGCGCCAGCAGCCATGCAGACAGGGAGGATGAAGCTTTCTTT; cdr3_aa: CASSHADREDEAFF
d_call: .; clone_size: .; j_call: TRBJ2-6; v_call: TRBV27; cdr3_nt: TGTGCCAGCAGTCGGGGTACAGGGGCCAACGTCCTGACTTTC; cdr3_aa: CASSRGTGANVLTF
d_call: .; clone_size: .; j_call: TRBJ1-5; v_call: TRBV28; cdr3_nt: TGTGCCAGCACCATCCGGGATCAGCCCCAGCATTTT; cdr3_aa: CASTIRDQPQHF
d_call: .; clone_size: .; j_call: TRBJ1-5; v_call: TRBV28; cdr3_nt: TGTGCCAGCAGTTTACCAGGGTCCAATCAGCCCCAGCATTTT; cdr3_aa: CASSLPGSNQPQHF
d_call: TRBD2; clone_size: .; j_call: TRBJ2-3; v_call: TRBV2; cdr3_nt: TGTGCCAGCCACGTTTTGAGCGGGATTGGAGATACGCAGTATTTT; cdr3_aa: CASHVLSGIGDTQYF
d_call: .; clone_size: .; j_call: TRBJ2-7; v_call: TRBV10-3; cdr3_nt: TGTGCCATCAGTGACAGGGTTGTAATCTACGAGCAGTACTTC; cdr3_aa: CAISDRVVIYEQYF
d_call: TRBD1; clone_size: .; j_call: TRBJ2-7; v_call: TRBV11-1; cdr3_nt: TGTGCCAGCAGCCAAGGCTCTGGTCGCTCGGACAGGGGGGGAGACGAGCAGTACTTC; cdr3_aa: CASSQGSGRSDRGGDEQYF
d_call: .; clone_size: .; j_call: TRBJ2-2; v_call: TRBV21-1; cdr3_nt: TGTGCCAGCAGCCCGCGCGGGGGGCGAGGCGGGGAGCTGTTTTTT; cdr3_aa: CASSPRGGRGGELFF
d_call: TRBD2; clone_size: .; j_call: TRBJ2-5; v_call: TRBV6-6; cdr3_nt: TGTGCCAGCAGTTACAGGACTAGCGGGAAAGAGACCCAGTACTTC; cdr3_aa: CASSYRTSGKETQYF
d_call: TRBD2; clone_size: .; j_call: TRBJ2-1; v_call: TRBV27; cdr3_nt: TGTGCCAGCACCCCCGTGACTAGCGGGAGGGTTAGCTCCTACAATGAGCAGTTCTTC; cdr3_aa: CASTPVTSGRVSSYNEQFF
d_call: .; clone_size: .; j_call: TRBJ2-7; v_call: TRBV2; cdr3_nt: TGTGCCAGCAGCCACAGGTACGAGCAGTACTTC; cdr3_aa: CASSHRYEQYF
d_call: .; clone_size: once; j_call: TRBJ2-7; v_call: TRBV7-2; cdr3_nt: TGTGCCAGCAGCTTAGGGCAGGGGCTAGATTACGAGCAGTACTTC; cdr3_aa: CASSLGQGLDYEQYF
d_call: TRBD1; clone_size: .; j_call: TRBJ1-2; v_call: TRBV27; cdr3_nt: TGTGCCAGCAGTTTATCTGGGACAGGGTCGACCTATGGCTACACCTTC; cdr3_aa: CASSLSGTGSTYGYTF
d_call: .; clone_size: .; j_call: TRBJ2-5; v_call: TRBV7-8; cdr3_nt: TGTGCCAGCAGAACAACAGCCGGGACAACCCCGGATGGGACCCAGTACTTC; cdr3_aa: CASRTTAGTTPDGTQYF
d_call: .; clone_size: .; j_call: TRBJ2-5; v_call: TRBV28; cdr3_nt: TGTGCCAGCTACGGTGCCGGGACCCAGTACTTC; cdr3_aa: CASYGAGTQYF
d_call: .; clone_size: few; j_call: TRBJ1-3; v_call: TRBV7-2; cdr3_nt: TGTGCCAGCAGCCCTGAAGCCACCTCTGGAAACACCATATATTTT; cdr3_aa: CASSPEATSGNTIYF
d_call: TRBD1; clone_size: .; j_call: TRBJ1-1; v_call: TRBV2; cdr3_nt: TGTGCCAGCAGGACAGGGAAGGTGAACACTGAAGCTTTCTTT; cdr3_aa: CASRTGKVNTEAFF
d_call: TRBD1; clone_size: .; j_call: TRBJ2-7; v_call: TRBV5-6; cdr3_nt: TGTGCCAGCAGCCCCGGGACAGGGGCCATATCCTACGAGCAGTACTTC; cdr3_aa: CASSPGTGAISYEQYF
d_call: .; clone_size: .; j_call: TRBJ2-7; v_call: TRBV10-3; cdr3_nt: TGTGCCATCAGTGAGTCGGATGGGGCAACCTCCTACGAGCAGTACTTC; cdr3_aa: CAISESDGATSYEQYF
d_call: .; clone_size: .; j_call: TRBJ1-1; v_call: TRBV18; cdr3_nt: TGTGCCAGCTCACCTTCGGCGCGGGACACTGAAGCTTTCTTT; cdr3_aa: CASSPSARDTEAFF
d_call: .; clone_size: once; j_call: TRBJ1-1; v_call: TRBV14; cdr3_nt: TGTGCCAGCAGCACCCACAGGGACACTGAAGCTTTCTTT; cdr3_aa: CASSTHRDTEAFF
d_call: TRBD1; clone_size: .; j_call: TRBJ1-5; v_call: TRBV28; cdr3_nt: TGTGCCAGCAGAACAGGGGGCGTCAGCAATCAGCCCCAGCATTTT; cdr3_aa: CASRTGGVSNQPQHF
d_call: .; clone_size: .; j_call: TRBJ1-1; v_call: TRBV6-5; cdr3_nt: TGTGCCAGCAGTCCCGCAGGGGAGAACACTGAAGCTTTCTTT; cdr3_aa: CASSPAGENTEAFF
d_call: .; clone_size: .; j_call: TRBJ1-1; v_call: TRBV6-5; cdr3_nt: TGTGCCAGCAGCCTTCGGGAGAACACTGAAGCTTTCTTT; cdr3_aa: CASSLRENTEAFF